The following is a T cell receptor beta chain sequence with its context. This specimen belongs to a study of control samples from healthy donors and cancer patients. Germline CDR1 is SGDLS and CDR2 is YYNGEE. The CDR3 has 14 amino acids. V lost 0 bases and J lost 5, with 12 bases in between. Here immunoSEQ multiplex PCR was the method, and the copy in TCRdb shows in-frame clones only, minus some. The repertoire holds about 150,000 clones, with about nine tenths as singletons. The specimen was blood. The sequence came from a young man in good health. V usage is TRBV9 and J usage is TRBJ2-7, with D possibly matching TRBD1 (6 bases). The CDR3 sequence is CASSVEVYRDEQYF. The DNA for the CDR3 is TGTGCCAGCAGCGTAGAGGTGTACAGGGACGAGCAGTACTTC.